This T cell receptor (beta chain) is from a study of response to subunit inactivated influenza vaccine. MiXCR, applied by TCRdb to the RT-PCR reads, yields one record per CDR3 protein. Of hundreds of thousands of distinct CDR3 sequences listed, approximately 17% are singletons. Study results and caveats: Authors proposed each seasonal influenza vaccination draws in few new T cells.

This clonotype showed up just a few times. Its antigen is unknown. The TCR sequence derives from a man aged 50 or older who received an inactivated influenza vaccine. Sample: PBMCs from blood, taken about 5 days after vaccination.

CDR3 sequence: CASSASGFLDGELFF. In nucleotides, the CDR3 is TGTGCCAGCAGCGCTAGCGGATTCCTGGACGGGGAGCTGTTTTTT. The chain links TRBV9 to TRBJ2-2, with 7 positions matching TRBD2. V was clipped by 3 bases and J by 7 bases; unmatched bases: 9. Germline V gene data show CDR1 as SGDLS and CDR2 as YYNGEE. The CDR3 is 15 residues long. Full variable domain (remainder filled in from reference TRBV9 and TRBJ2-2): DSGVTQTPKHLITATGQRVTLRCSPRSGDLSVYWYQQSLDQGLQFLIQYYNGEERAKGNILERFSAQQFPDLHSELNLSSLELGDSALYFCASSASGFLDGELFFGEGSRLTVL.